Presented here are 6 T cell receptor beta chains from one specimen sequenced in a study of CD8 T cells in Susac syndrome (dated by TCRdb to between 2019 and 2020). The library was prepared using the immunoSEQ multiplex PCR assay. RNA was extracted with the RNeasy kit and roughly 0.5 to 1 ug was reverse transcribed using random hexamers. TCRdb trimmed public reads at Q25 via fastp, called clones via MiXCR and kept in-frame beta chains. Rows with one shared CDR3 protein collapse into an entry with the most common genes and DNA. This sample has about 140,000 distinct CDR3 sequences in its table, and about 94% of those were observed once. The leading ten clones occupy approximately 0.3% of the sample. The sample comprised CD8+ T cells from PBMCs. The receptors here all came from a human donor in good health.

V usage is TRBV6-5 and J usage is TRBJ2-1, with 7 nucleotides matching TRBD2. J was trimmed by 6 bases and V by 7 bases; bases with no gene match: 9. This CDR3 is built from 14 residues. Germline-derived CDR1 and CDR2 are MNHEY and SVGAGI. The CDR3 spells CASTPVAGANEQFF. CDR3 in DNA: TGTGCCAGCACCCCTGTCGCGGGAGCCAATGAGCAGTTCTTC.

This clonotype was found once. The chain employs TRBV12-3 or TRBV12-4 and TRBJ1-2; 9 nucleotides align to TRBD1. With 5 bases clipped from V and 0 bases from J, the junction kept 4 bases outside the gene matches. The CDR3 has 15 residues. The CDR3 region has the DNA TGTGCCAGCAGTCTGGGGACAGGGCCTAACTATGGCTACACCTTC. This codes for CASSLGTGPNYGYTF.

The chain uses TRBV19 and TRBJ2-7, with TRBD2 as a possible D gene (5 bases). This CDR3 comprises 12 residues. Trimming took 5 bases from V and 3 from J, leaving 8 bases between them. Germline V gives CDR1 LNHDA, CDR2 SQIVND (reference sequence). The CDR3 reads CASSPGIYEQYF. CDR3 coding DNA: TGTGCCAGTAGTCCGGGAATCTACGAGCAGTACTTC.

This clonotype turned up a few times. The chain joins TRBV29-1 to TRBJ2-1, with 11 bases aligning to TRBD2. CDR1 SQVTM and CDR2 ANQGSEA come from the germline V gene. The CDR3 has 18 residues. The V gene end was trimmed by 3 bases and the J gene end by 0 bases; junction bases not matched to a gene: 10. The CDR3 loop is CSVDGIAGGMYSYNEQFF. The CDR3 nucleotides are TGCAGCGTTGATGGAATAGCGGGAGGGATGTACTCCTACAATGAGCAGTTCTTC.

The genes are TRBV5-1 and TRBJ2-1; tentative D call: TRBD2 (6 bases). Germline V CDR1 and CDR2: SGHRS, YFSETQ. This CDR3 is 12 amino acids long. Trimming took off 4 bases at V and 9 bases at J, with 11 bases between the two ends. The CDR3 coding sequence is TGCGCCAGCAGCGGCGGGGTACGTGAGCAGTTCTTC. Its translation is CASSGGVREQFF. The full variable domain, in which reference TRBV5-1 and TRBJ2-1 provide the parts outside the CDR3, is KAGVTQTPRYLIKTRGQQVTLSCSPISGHRSVSWYQQTPGQGLQFLFEYFSETQRNKGNFPGRFSGRQFSNSRSEMNVSTLELGDSALYLCASSGGVREQFFGPGTRLTVL.

V is TRBV9 and J is TRBJ2-1; TRBD1 matches at 8 bases. The CDR3 totals 17 residues. Germline trimming cut 3 bases from V and 8 bases from J; bases unmatched to any gene: 16. Germline V gene data show CDR1 as SGDLS and CDR2 as YYNGEE. The CDR3 sequence is CASSASTGESFVDEQFF. CDR3 bases: TGTGCCAGCAGCGCTTCGACAGGGGAGTCCTTTGTCGATGAGCAGTTCTTC.